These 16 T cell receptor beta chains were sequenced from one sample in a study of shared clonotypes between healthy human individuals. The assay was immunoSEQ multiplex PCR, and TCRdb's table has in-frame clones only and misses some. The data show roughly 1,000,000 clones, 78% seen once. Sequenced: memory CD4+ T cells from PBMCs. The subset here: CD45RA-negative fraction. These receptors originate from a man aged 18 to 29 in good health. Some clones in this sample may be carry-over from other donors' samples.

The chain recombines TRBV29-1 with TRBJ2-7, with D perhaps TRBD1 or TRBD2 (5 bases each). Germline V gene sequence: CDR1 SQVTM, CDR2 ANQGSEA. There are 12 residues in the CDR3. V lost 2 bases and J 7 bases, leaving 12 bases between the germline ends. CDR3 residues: CSVEFRGGEQYF. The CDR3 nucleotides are TGCAGCGTTGAATTCCGGGGCGGGGAGCAGTACTTC.

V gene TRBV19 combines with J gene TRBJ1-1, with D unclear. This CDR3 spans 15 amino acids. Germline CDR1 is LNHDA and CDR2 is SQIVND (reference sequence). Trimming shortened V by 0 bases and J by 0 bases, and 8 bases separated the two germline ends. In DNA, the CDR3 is TGTGCCAGTAGTATAGATTTGGGCATGAACACTGAAGCTTTCTTT. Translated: CASSIDLGMNTEAFF. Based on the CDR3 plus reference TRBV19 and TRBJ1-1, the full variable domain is DGGITQSPKYLFRKEGQNVTLSCEQNLNHDAMYWYRQDPGQGLRLIYYSQIVNDFQKGDIAEGYSVSREKKESFPLTVTSAQKNPTAFYLCASSIDLGMNTEAFFGQGTRLTVV.

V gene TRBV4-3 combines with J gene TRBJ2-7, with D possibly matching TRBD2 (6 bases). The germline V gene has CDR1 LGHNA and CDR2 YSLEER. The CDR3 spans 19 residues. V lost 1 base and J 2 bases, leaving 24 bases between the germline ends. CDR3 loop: CASSQGVGSLGGAAYEQYF. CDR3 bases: TGCGCCAGCAGCCAAGGGGTAGGAAGCTTAGGCGGGGCGGCCTACGAGCAGTACTTC.

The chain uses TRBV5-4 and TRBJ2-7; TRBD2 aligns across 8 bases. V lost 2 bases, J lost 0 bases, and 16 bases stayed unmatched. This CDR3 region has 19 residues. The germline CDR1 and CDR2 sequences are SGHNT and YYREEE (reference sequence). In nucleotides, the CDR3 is TGTGCCAGCAGCTTTTTTAGGCCGCTAGCGGGCGGCAGCTCCTACGAGCAGTACTTC. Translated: CASSFFRPLAGGSSYEQYF.

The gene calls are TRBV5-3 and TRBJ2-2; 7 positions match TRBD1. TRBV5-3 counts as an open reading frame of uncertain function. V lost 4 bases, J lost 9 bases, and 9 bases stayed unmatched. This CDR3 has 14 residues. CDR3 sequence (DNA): TGTGCCAGAAGCAAACACACAGGGGTACGGGAGCTGTTTTTT. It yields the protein CARSKHTGVRELFF.

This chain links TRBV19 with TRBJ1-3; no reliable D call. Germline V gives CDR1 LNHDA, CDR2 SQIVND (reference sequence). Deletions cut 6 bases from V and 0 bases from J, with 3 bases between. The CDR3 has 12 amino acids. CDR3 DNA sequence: TGTGCCAGTAGGGCCTCTGGAAACACCATATATTTT. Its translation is CASRASGNTIYF. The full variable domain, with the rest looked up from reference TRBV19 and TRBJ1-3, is DGGITQSPKYLFRKEGQNVTLSCEQNLNHDAMYWYRQDPGQGLRLIYYSQIVNDFQKGDIAEGYSVSREKKESFPLTVTSAQKNPTAFYLCASRASGNTIYFGEGSWLTVV.

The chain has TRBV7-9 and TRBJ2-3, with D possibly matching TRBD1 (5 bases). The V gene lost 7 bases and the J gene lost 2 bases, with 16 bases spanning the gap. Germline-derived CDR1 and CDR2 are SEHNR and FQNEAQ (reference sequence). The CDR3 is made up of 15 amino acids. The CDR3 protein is CASTKWGRDTDTQYF. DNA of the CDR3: TGTGCCAGCACCAAATGGGGCAGAGACACAGATACGCAGTATTTT.

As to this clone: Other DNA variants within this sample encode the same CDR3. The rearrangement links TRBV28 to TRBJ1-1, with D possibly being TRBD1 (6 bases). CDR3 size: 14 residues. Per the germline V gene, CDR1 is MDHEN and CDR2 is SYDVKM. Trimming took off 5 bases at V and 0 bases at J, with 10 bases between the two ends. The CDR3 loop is CASSLRGLNTEAFF. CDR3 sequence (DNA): TGTGCCAGCAGTCTTAGGGGGTTGAACACTGAAGCTTTCTTT.

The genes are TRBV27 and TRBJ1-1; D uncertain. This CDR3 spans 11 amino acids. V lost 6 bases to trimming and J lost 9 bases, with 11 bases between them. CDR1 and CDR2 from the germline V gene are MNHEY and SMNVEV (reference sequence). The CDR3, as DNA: TGTGCCAGCAGCTCGTCGGGGAAAGCTTTCTTT. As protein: CASSSSGKAFF.

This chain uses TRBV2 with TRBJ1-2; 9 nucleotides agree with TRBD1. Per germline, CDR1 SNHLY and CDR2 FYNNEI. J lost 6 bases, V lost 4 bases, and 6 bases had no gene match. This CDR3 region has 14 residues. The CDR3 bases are TGTGCCAGCAGTGCGTCCGGGACAGGGAATGGCTACACCTTC. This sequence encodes CASSASGTGNGYTF.

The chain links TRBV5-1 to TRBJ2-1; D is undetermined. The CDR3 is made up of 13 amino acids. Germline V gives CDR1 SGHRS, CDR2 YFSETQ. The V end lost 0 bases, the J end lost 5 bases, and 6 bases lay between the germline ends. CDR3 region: CASSLGSHNEQFF. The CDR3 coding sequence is TGCGCCAGCAGCTTGGGGAGCCACAATGAGCAGTTCTTC.

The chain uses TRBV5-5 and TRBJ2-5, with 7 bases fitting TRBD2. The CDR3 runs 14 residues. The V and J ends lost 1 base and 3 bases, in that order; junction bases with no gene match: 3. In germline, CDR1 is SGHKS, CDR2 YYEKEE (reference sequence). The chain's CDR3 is CASSLSAGEETQYF. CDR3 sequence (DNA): TGTGCCAGCAGCTTGTCCGCGGGGGAAGAGACCCAGTACTTC.

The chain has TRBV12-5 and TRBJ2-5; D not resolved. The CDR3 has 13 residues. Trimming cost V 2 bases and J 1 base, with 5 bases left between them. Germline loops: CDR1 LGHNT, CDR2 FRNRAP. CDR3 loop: CASGLIGQETQYF. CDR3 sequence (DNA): TGTGCTAGTGGTTTGATCGGCCAAGAGACCCAGTACTTC. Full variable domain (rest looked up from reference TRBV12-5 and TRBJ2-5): DARVTQTPRHKVTEMGQEVTMRCQPILGHNTVFWYRQTMMQGLELLAYFRNRAPLDDSGMPKDRFSAEMPDATLATLKIQPSEPRDSAVYFCASGLIGQETQYFGPGTRLLVL.

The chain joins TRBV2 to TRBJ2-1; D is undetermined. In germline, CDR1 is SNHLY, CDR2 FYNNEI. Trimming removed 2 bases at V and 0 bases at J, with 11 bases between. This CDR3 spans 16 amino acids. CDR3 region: CASSELGAVSYNEQFF. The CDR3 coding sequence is TGTGCCAGCAGTGAATTAGGTGCGGTCTCCTACAATGAGCAGTTCTTC. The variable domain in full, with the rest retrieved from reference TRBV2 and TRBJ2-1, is EPEVTQTPSHQVTQMGQEVILRCVPISNHLYFYWYRQILGQKVEFLVSFYNNEISEKSEIFDDQFSVERPDGSNFTLKIRSTKLEDSAMYFCASSELGAVSYNEQFFGPGTRLTVL.

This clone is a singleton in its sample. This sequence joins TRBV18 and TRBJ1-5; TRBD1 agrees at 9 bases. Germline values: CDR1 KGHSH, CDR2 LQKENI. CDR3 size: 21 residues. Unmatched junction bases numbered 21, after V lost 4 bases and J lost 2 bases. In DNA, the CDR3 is TGTGCCAGCTCACTTACCCTCCTGACAGGGGGAGGTCGTTCGGGCAATCAGCCCCAGCATTTT. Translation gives CASSLTLLTGGGRSGNQPQHF.

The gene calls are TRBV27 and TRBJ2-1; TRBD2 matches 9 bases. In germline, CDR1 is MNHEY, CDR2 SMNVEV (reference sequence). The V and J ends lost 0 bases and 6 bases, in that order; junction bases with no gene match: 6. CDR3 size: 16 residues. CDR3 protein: CASSLSLSSGINEQFF. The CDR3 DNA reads TGTGCCAGCAGTTTATCATTGTCTAGCGGGATCAATGAGCAGTTCTTC.